The sequence of this T cell receptor beta chain was determined in a study of shared clonotypes between healthy human individuals. General study findings and limits: Among four donors, roughly 5% of naive CD4 clonotypes were found in common.

The sample holds a few counts of this clone. Its antigen remains unidentified. For every subset, genomic DNA was evenly distributed across several immunoSEQ plates. Sequenced by immunoSEQ multiplex PCR; TCRdb stores in-frame clones only, minus some. There are about 680,000 clones in the sample; approximately 75% occur only once, and approximately 1.8% lies in the top ten. This CDR3 spans 15 amino acids. Germline V gene lookup returns CDR1 SGHTA and CDR2 FQGNSA. Trimming took 5 bases from V and 2 from J, leaving 14 bases between them. Sequenced sample: memory CD4+ T cells sorted from blood. Subset of the sample: CD45RA-negative fraction. V gene TRBV7-2 combines with J gene TRBJ2-3; tentative D call: TRBD2 (6 bases). The receptor was isolated from a woman aged 30 to 39 in good health. The CDR3 reads CASSKLALITDTQYF. The DNA of the CDR3 is TGTGCCAGCAGCAAGCTAGCGCTCATCACAGATACGCAGTATTTT.